This T cell receptor beta chain came from a study of T cells in Graves' hyperthyroidism and ophthalmopathy. RNA transcripts provided the source from which TCR beta CDR3 regions were amplified. First-round RT-PCR of the TCR CDR3 relied on the HTBI primer set. TCRdb used MiXCR to reprocess the multiplex PCR reads, holding one entry per CDR3 protein. The profile shows around 380,000 distinct CDR3 sequences, 13% of them singletons. This sequence was found in a man aged 30-40 years with Graves' hyperthyroidism that later progressed to Graves' ophthalmopathy. The sequenced material came from blood.

CDR3 in amino acids: CASSSLGTQETQYF. CDR3 DNA sequence: TGTGCCAGCAGTTCCTTAGGGACCCAAGAGACCCAGTACTTC. The V call is TRBV6-1, the J call TRBJ2-5; D tentatively reads TRBD1 or TRBD2 (5 bases each). Per germline, CDR1 MNHNS and CDR2 SASEGT. This CDR3 spans 14 amino acids. V shed 5 bases and J shed 1 base, with 11 bases lying between them.